The present T cell receptor beta chain was sequenced within a study of blood T cell repertoires in COVID-19. Study summary: Whether acute or convalescent, the COVID-19 samples came from the United States, Italy and Spain. T cells, B-cell-depleted T cells, or PBMCs provided the cDNA or gDNA that served as material.

Assay used: immunoSEQ multiplex PCR; TCRdb lists only in-frame clones, some missing. The data hold a few hundred thousand clones, with approximately 80% observed a single time. The germline CDR1 and CDR2 sequences are LNHDA and SQIVND (reference sequence). CDR3 length: 14 amino acids. Trimming took 3 bases from V and 4 from J, leaving 12 bases between them. The sequenced material came from peripheral blood. The chain is built from TRBV19 and TRBJ2-5; D call uncertain. The receptor was derived from a man under 40 who had recovered from COVID-19. The CDR3 DNA sequence: TGTGCCAGTAGTATCGGGTTGAGTTCAGAGACCCAGTACTTC. Translating it yields CASSIGLSSETQYF.